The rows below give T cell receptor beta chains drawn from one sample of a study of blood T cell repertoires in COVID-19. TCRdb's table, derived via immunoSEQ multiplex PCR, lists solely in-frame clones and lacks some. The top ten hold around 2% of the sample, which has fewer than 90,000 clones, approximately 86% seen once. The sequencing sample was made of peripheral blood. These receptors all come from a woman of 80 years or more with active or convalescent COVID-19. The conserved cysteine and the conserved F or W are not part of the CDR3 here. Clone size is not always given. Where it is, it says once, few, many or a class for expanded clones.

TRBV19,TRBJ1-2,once,ASSMRVPLYT
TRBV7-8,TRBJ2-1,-,ASSLARLAVYNEQF
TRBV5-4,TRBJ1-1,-,ASSLGGMDTEAF
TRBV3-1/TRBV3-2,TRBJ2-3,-,ASSQLAGGRSTDTQY
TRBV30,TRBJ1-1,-,AWRGGTGRTMDTEAF
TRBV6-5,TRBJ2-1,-,ASQGLPSEQF
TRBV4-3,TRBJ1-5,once,ASSQDRNSNQPQH
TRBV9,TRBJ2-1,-,ASSLIPGLAGPNEQF
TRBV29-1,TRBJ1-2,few,SAEGLGGSNYGYT
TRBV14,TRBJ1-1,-,ASSQEQVFTEAF
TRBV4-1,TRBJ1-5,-,ASSQDGTVYQPQH
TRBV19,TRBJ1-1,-,ASSDWNTEAF
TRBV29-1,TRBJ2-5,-,SVVGRGGKETQY
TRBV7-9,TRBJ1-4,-,ASSPPEGAGEKLF
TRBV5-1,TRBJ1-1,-,ASGTGGYTEAF
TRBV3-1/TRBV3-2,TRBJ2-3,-,ASLGGGGDTQY
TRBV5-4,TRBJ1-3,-,ASSLAGAGNTIY
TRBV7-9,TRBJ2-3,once,ASSPRYVQSTDTQY
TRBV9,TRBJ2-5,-,ASSVQGQGVETQY
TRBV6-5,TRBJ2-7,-,ASSYGPSGSYEQY
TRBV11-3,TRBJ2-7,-,ASSPGTGSYYEQY
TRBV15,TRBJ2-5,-,ATSRDLNSPYQY
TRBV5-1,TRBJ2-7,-,ASSPPAGVTYEQY
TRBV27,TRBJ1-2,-,ASSPGLLGGYT
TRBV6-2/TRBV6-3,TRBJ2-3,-,ASSYGLNPDTQY
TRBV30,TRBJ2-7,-,AWSVQGGSYEQY
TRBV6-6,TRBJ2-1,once,ASSYSGLNNEQF
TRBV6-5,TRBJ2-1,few,ASSFTRSYNEQF
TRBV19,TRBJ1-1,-,ASSSGGPEAF
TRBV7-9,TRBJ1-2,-,ASSTPRGVGYT
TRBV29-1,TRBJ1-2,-,SESPGEGYGYT
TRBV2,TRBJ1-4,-,ASSGDGGELF
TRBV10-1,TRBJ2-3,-,ASSESERPRGDTQY
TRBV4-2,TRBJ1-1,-,ASSQFRQGEAF
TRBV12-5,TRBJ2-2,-,ASGLASGTAFGELF
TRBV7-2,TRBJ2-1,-,ASSLDSGTYNEQF
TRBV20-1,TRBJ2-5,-,SAGGGQGDKETQY
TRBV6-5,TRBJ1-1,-,ASSLGRSAF
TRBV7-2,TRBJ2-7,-,ASSRGRGLAGSSYEQY
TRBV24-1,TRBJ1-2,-,ATSDSQALNYGYT
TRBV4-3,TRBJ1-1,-,ASSQDRGLTEAF
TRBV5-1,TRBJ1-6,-,ASSPQIIHPGGDNSPLH
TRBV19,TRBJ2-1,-,ASSIGTGLVGYYNEQF
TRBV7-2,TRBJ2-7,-,ASSYGQGYVDYEQY
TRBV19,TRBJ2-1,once,ASSRTSYNEQF
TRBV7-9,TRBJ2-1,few,ASSSGLVDEQF
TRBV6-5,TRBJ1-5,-,ASSPGQNNQPQH
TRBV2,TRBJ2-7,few,ASSVVRKDYEQY
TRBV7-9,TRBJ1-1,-,ASSLNGGEAF
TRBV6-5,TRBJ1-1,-,ASSYSGQVNTEAF
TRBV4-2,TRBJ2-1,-,ASSQDLGQGNYNEQF
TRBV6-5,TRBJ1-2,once,ASKVQGSYGYT
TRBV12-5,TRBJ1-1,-,ASGPPGGTEAF